Listed here are 15 T cell receptor beta chains from one sample, sequenced in a study of vaccination effects on CD4 cells after COVID-19. Peptide-pool stimulation followed by sequencing identified expanded antigen-specific CD4+ clonotypes in the ViraFEST assay. CD4+ T cell isolation took place after approximately 11 days of culture. Two doses of either BNT162b2 or mRNA-1273 were given to each participant. Profiled with immunoSEQ multiplex PCR; TCRdb holds only in-frame clones, not every one. The profile shows approximately 12,000 clones, roughly 71% of them singletons. No cognate antigen is known for these TCRs. The sample was CD4+ T cells from PBMCs cultured with SARS-CoV-2 spike peptides, taken after COVID-19 vaccination. The receptors derive from a human donor who received a COVID-19 vaccine.

The chain couples TRBV6-1 to TRBJ2-5; the match to TRBD2 covers 8 bases. CDR1 is MNHNS, CDR2 SASEGT, per germline. The CDR3 has 15 amino acids. J gave up 5 bases and V 1 base, and 6 bases lay outside the gene matches. This CDR3 is CASSEGGSGKETQYF. The DNA of the CDR3 is TGTGCCAGCAGTGAAGGGGGTAGCGGGAAGGAGACCCAGTACTTC.

This clone has a handful of counts. Written as DNA, the CDR3 is TGCGCCAGCAGCCCCCGGGGAGCGGGAAAGACCGGGGAGCTGTTTTTT. It encodes CASSPRGAGKTGELFF. The V gene is TRBV5-1, the J gene TRBJ2-2; TRBD2 agrees at 7 bases. Germline CDR1 and CDR2: SGHRS and YFSETQ. The CDR3 is made up of 16 amino acids. V lost 4 bases to trimming and J lost 5 bases; unmatched junction nucleotides: 11.

This chain links TRBV18 with TRBJ2-3; D might be TRBD1 (5 bases). The CDR3 has 13 amino acids. Germline values: CDR1 KGHSH, CDR2 LQKENI. Deletions cut 3 bases from V and 5 bases from J, with 9 bases between. The CDR3 region is CASSPTVGDTQYF. The CDR3 nucleotides are TGTGCCAGCTCACCGACAGTCGGAGATACGCAGTATTTT.

The sample holds one count of this clone. This chain uses TRBV4-2 with TRBJ2-3, with 12 bases lining up with TRBD2. The length of the CDR3 is 15 residues. The germline V gene has CDR1 LGHNA and CDR2 YNFKEQ. V shed 3 bases and J 6 bases; nucleotides not matched to a gene: 4. The CDR3 DNA reads as TGTGCCAGCAGCCAGGGACTAGCGGGCCGGGATACGCAGTATTTT. Translating gives CASSQGLAGRDTQYF.

The chain joins TRBV4-3 to TRBJ1-3; tentatively, D is TRBD1 (6 bases). V gave up 3 bases and J gave up 3 bases, with 9 bases separating them. This CDR3 spans 14 amino acids. The germline CDR1 and CDR2 sequences are LGHNA and YSLEER. The CDR3 DNA reads as TGCGCCAGCAGCCAGACACAGGGTGGAAACACCATATATTTT. Its protein product is CASSQTQGGNTIYF.

The chain has TRBV5-8 and TRBJ2-1, with TRBD2 identical over 7 bases. This CDR3 is built from 14 residues. V lost 5 bases, J lost 7 bases, and 9 bases stayed unmatched. Germline CDR1 and CDR2: SGHTS and YDEGEE. This chain's CDR3 is CASRRPGGKNEQFF. The CDR3 coding sequence is TGTGCCAGCAGACGACCGGGGGGTAAGAATGAGCAGTTCTTC.

The chain links TRBV7-9 to TRBJ1-3; D gene unclear. V was trimmed by 1 base and J by 0 bases, leaving 4 bases between them. This CDR3 is 14 amino acids long. Germline CDR1 SEHNR, CDR2 FQNEAQ (reference sequence). The chain's CDR3 is CASSLGTSGNTIYF. The CDR3 DNA sequence: TGTGCCAGCAGCTTAGGGACCTCTGGAAACACCATATATTTT. Based on the CDR3 plus reference TRBV7-9 and TRBJ1-3, the full variable domain is DTGVSQNPRHKITKRGQNVTFRCDPISEHNRLYWYRQTLGQGPEFLTYFQNEAQLEKSRLLSDRFSAERPKGSFSTLEIQRTEQGDSAMYLCASSLGTSGNTIYFGEGSWLTVV.

This chain joins TRBV7-2 and TRBJ1-1, with D maybe TRBD1 (5 bases). Per the germline V gene, CDR1 is SGHTA and CDR2 is FQGNSA. CDR3 length: 13 amino acids. Trimming cost V 4 bases and J 5 bases, with 11 bases left between them. The CDR3 region is CASSWGVRTEAFF. CDR3 DNA: TGTGCCAGCAGCTGGGGCGTTAGGACTGAAGCTTTCTTT.

This clone occurred a few times. This chain joins TRBV5-4 and TRBJ2-2, with TRBD1 identical over 7 bases. Germline-derived CDR1 and CDR2 are SGHNT and YYREEE (reference sequence). V trimming: 4 bases; J trimming: 4 bases; junction bases outside the gene matches: 4. The CDR3 totals 14 residues. The DNA for the CDR3 is TGTGCCAGCAGCCCCTACAGGGGCACCGGGGAGCTGTTTTTT. This sequence encodes CASSPYRGTGELFF.

This CDR3 reads CASSWSISNQPQHF. The CDR3 DNA is TGTGCCAGCAGCTGGAGTATTAGCAATCAGCCCCAGCATTTT. The chain joins TRBV27 to TRBJ1-5, with unresolved D. The CDR3 runs 14 residues. Germline CDR1 and CDR2: MNHEY and SMNVEV (reference sequence). V lost 6 bases to trimming and J lost 0 bases, with 9 bases between them.

The V gene is TRBV16, the J gene TRBJ2-3; 9 bases match TRBD2. CDR3 length: 15 residues. With 4 bases clipped from V and 3 bases from J, the junction kept 5 bases outside the gene matches. In germline, CDR1 is KGHSY, CDR2 FQNENV. CDR3 sequence: CASSPRGGETDTQYF. The CDR3 bases are TGTGCCAGCAGCCCGCGGGGGGGCGAGACAGATACGCAGTATTTT.

This clone was seen only a few times. The chain recombines TRBV30 with TRBJ1-2; D unclear. Germline V gene sequence: CDR1 GTSNPN, CDR2 SVGIG (reference sequence). This CDR3 has 14 residues. V gave up 0 bases and J gave up 2 bases, with 10 bases separating them. CDR3: CAWSVGRPNYGYTF. The CDR3 nucleotides are TGTGCCTGGAGTGTAGGCAGGCCAAACTATGGCTACACCTTC.

The rearrangement uses TRBV27 and TRBJ2-3; D gene uncertain. V gave up 6 bases and J gave up 5 bases, with 12 bases separating them. The CDR3 loop spans 13 amino acids. CDR1 MNHEY and CDR2 SMNVEV come from the germline V gene (reference sequence). CDR3 region: CASRKDVLDTQYF. The CDR3 nucleotides are TGTGCCAGCAGGAAGGACGTATTAGATACGCAGTATTTT.

V and J are TRBV2 and TRBJ1-1; D not certain. Trimming left V 4 bases short and J 7 bases short, with 10 bases between. Germline lookup yields CDR1 SNHLY and CDR2 FYNNEI. This CDR3 is built from 12 residues. CDR3 region: CASSVRRVEAFF. CDR3 bases: TGTGCCAGCAGTGTTCGCAGAGTTGAAGCTTTCTTT. The variable domain in full, completed from reference TRBV2 and TRBJ1-1, reads EPEVTQTPSHQVTQMGQEVILRCVPISNHLYFYWYRQILGQKVEFLVSFYNNEISEKSEIFDDQFSVERPDGSNFTLKIRSTKLEDSAMYFCASSVRRVEAFFGQGTRLTVV.

CDR3 bases: TGTGCCAGCAGTTCCGGACTAGCCCTCAACAATGAGCAGTTCTTC. Encoded protein: CASSSGLALNNEQFF. The V call is TRBV27, the J call TRBJ2-1; TRBD2 matches at 8 bases. The V gene's germline CDR1 is MNHEY and CDR2 SMNVEV (reference sequence). V lost 4 bases to trimming and J lost 5 bases; unmatched junction nucleotides: 7. The CDR3 covers 15 residues.